This T cell receptor beta chain stems from a study of shared clonotypes between healthy human individuals. Findings and caveats of the study: In general, naive subsets displayed greater estimated richness than memory subsets did. Compared with clonotypes that all four donors shared, non-shared clonotypes had lower generation probabilities.

Of note for this clone: Its cognate antigen is unknown. Other nucleotide sequences from this sample produce the same CDR3.

Positive CCR7 selection of CD45RO-negative cells yielded the naive CD8 cells, and terminally differentiated effector memory CD45RA+ cells were excluded. Adults of Caucasian background living in Nashville, Tennessee made up all donors. Each sorted subset replicate got 200 ng genomic DNA, 30,000 or so genomes. Clones were read by immunoSEQ multiplex PCR, and TCRdb kept only the in-frame ones, dropping some. The sample shows about 2.1 million clones, 93% of them seen only once. The sequenced sample consisted of naive CD8+ T cells from PBMCs. The receptor comes from a man aged 18 to 30 in good health. Some clones in this sample may be carry-over from other donors' samples.

The CDR3 protein is CASSGGTSYEQYF. CDR3 sequence (DNA): TGTGCCAGCAGCGGGGGGACTTCCTACGAGCAGTACTTC. The chain is built from TRBV9 and TRBJ2-7, with a tentative D call TRBD2 (6 bases). The CDR3 has 13 amino acids. Trimming removed 3 bases at V and 1 base at J, with 8 bases between. The germline V gene encodes CDR1 SGDLS and CDR2 YYNGEE.